The 11 T cell receptor beta chains given below trace back to one sample, sequenced in a study of T cell repertoires in cytomegalovirus infection. These TCRs are of unknown antigen specificity. MiXCR was run by TCRdb on the reads, yielding one entry per CDR3 protein. The data hold about 920,000 distinct CDR3 sequences, with about a third observed a single time. The sequenced sample was cultured CD8+ T cells from PBMCs, obtained from culture after CMV antigen stimulation. The receptors shown here come from a human donor in good health (CMV status not recorded). Some clones in this sample may be carry-over from other donors' samples.

The chain couples TRBV6-1 to TRBJ1-5, with D unclear. From germline, CDR1 is MNHNS and CDR2 SASEGT. Deletions cut 8 bases from V and 1 base from J, with 9 bases between. The CDR3 length is 13 residues. Here the CDR3 reads CASQAASNQPQHF. For the CDR3, the DNA is TGTGCCAGCCAAGCGGCCAGCAATCAGCCCCAGCATTTT.

This clonotype came up a few times. The genes are TRBV28 and TRBJ2-5; TRBD1 agrees at 7 bases. In germline, CDR1 is MDHEN, CDR2 SYDVKM. The CDR3 runs 15 residues. V lost 6 bases and J lost 5; bases outside the gene matches: 12. CDR3 in amino acids: CASSPWTGRRETQYF. The DNA of the CDR3 is TGTGCCAGCAGCCCATGGACAGGTCGGCGTGAGACCCAGTACTTC.

This clonotype was counted between two and nine times. The genes are TRBV3-1 and TRBJ2-5; maybe TRBD2 (5 bases). Trimming took 4 bases from V and 3 from J, leaving 18 bases between them. This CDR3 has 16 amino acids. Germline V gives CDR1 LGHDT, CDR2 YNNKEL (reference sequence). The CDR3 sequence: CASSPFAEGGKETQYF. The CDR3 DNA is TGTGCCAGCAGCCCCTTCGCAGAAGGAGGAAAAGAGACCCAGTACTTC.

J is TRBJ2-1 and V is TRBV19; D not certain. The V end was cut by 6 bases, the J end by 0 bases, with 15 bases between. The CDR3 has 16 residues. Germline V lookup: CDR1 LNHDA, CDR2 SQIVND (reference sequence). The CDR3 is CASSTEDPASYNEQFF. CDR3 sequence (DNA): TGTGCCAGTAGCACTGAAGACCCAGCCTCCTACAATGAGCAGTTCTTC.

This chain connects TRBV19 to TRBJ1-1, with unresolved D. Per the germline V gene, CDR1 is LNHDA and CDR2 is SQIVND (reference sequence). The CDR3 length is 11 residues. The V gene lost 5 bases and the J gene lost 8 bases, with 9 bases spanning the gap. The CDR3 region has the DNA TGTGCCAGTAGTCAAAGGTACGAAGCTTTCTTT. Encoded protein: CASSQRYEAFF. Drawing the rest from reference TRBV19 and TRBJ1-1, the complete variable domain is DGGITQSPKYLFRKEGQNVTLSCEQNLNHDAMYWYRQDPGQGLRLIYYSQIVNDFQKGDIAEGYSVSREKKESFPLTVTSAQKNPTAFYLCASSQRYEAFFGQGTRLTVV.

The J gene is TRBJ2-1, the V gene TRBV27, with 10 positions matching TRBD2. The CDR3 runs 16 residues. The J segment lost 2 bases and the V segment lost 8 bases, leaving 9 bases of the junction unmatched. Germline loops: CDR1 MNHEY, CDR2 SMNVEV (reference sequence). CDR3 in DNA: TGTGCCAGCCATCTCGCGGGACTAGCGCCCTACAATGAGCAGTTCTTC. Translation: CASHLAGLAPYNEQFF.

This clonotype was picked up a small number of times. This chain connects TRBV19 to TRBJ1-1; tentative D call: TRBD1 (5 bases). Germline V gene lookup returns CDR1 LNHDA and CDR2 SQIVND (reference sequence). This CDR3 is 15 amino acids long. V was shortened by 5 bases and J by 3 bases, with 16 bases between the two germline ends. Here the CDR3 reads CASSRPGRGDTEAFF. The CDR3 nucleotides read TGTGCCAGTAGTCGCCCGGGACGAGGCGACACTGAAGCTTTCTTT.

J is TRBJ2-6 and V is TRBV5-1; TRBD1 aligns across 7 bases. Germline CDR1 and CDR2: SGHRS and YFSETQ. Trimming at V came to 3 bases and at J to 2 bases, leaving 5 bases not matched to a gene. The CDR3 is 16 residues long. The CDR3 reads CASSSGQATGANVLTF. DNA for the CDR3: TGCGCCAGCAGCTCTGGACAGGCGACTGGGGCCAACGTCCTGACTTTC. Complete variable domain (other parts from reference TRBV5-1 and TRBJ2-6): KAGVTQTPRYLIKTRGQQVTLSCSPISGHRSVSWYQQTPGQGLQFLFEYFSETQRNKGNFPGRFSGRQFSNSRSEMNVSTLELGDSALYLCASSSGQATGANVLTFGAGSRLTVL.

This clonotype was detected ten times or more. The V call is TRBV7-6, the J call TRBJ2-1; TRBD2 agrees at 8 bases. J gave up 7 bases and V 5 bases, and 10 bases lay outside the gene matches. The germline V gene encodes CDR1 SGHVS and CDR2 FNYEAQ. This CDR3 is built from 15 residues. As DNA, the CDR3 is TGTGCCAGCAGCCTAAGCGGGGGCATAGTGAATGAGCAGTTCTTC. This sequence encodes CASSLSGGIVNEQFF.

This rearrangement joins TRBV7-4 to TRBJ2-1; D is possibly TRBD2 (5 bases). Germline V gene sequence: CDR1 SGHVT, CDR2 SQSDAQ. The CDR3 runs 13 residues. The V and J ends lost 10 bases and 5 bases respectively, with 15 bases between them. The CDR3 sequence is CATRVQSDNEQFF. DNA of the CDR3: TGTGCCACGAGGGTGCAATCGGACAATGAGCAGTTCTTC.

The J gene is TRBJ1-2, the V gene TRBV7-9, with TRBD1 as a possible D gene (5 bases). Germline V gives CDR1 SEHNR, CDR2 FQNEAQ (reference sequence). The CDR3 has 17 residues. V lost 4 bases and J 6 bases, leaving 24 bases between the germline ends. CDR3 region: CASSSTDPGRVMDGYTF. Written as DNA, the CDR3 is TGTGCCAGCAGCTCCACCGACCCGGGCAGGGTGATGGATGGCTACACCTTC.